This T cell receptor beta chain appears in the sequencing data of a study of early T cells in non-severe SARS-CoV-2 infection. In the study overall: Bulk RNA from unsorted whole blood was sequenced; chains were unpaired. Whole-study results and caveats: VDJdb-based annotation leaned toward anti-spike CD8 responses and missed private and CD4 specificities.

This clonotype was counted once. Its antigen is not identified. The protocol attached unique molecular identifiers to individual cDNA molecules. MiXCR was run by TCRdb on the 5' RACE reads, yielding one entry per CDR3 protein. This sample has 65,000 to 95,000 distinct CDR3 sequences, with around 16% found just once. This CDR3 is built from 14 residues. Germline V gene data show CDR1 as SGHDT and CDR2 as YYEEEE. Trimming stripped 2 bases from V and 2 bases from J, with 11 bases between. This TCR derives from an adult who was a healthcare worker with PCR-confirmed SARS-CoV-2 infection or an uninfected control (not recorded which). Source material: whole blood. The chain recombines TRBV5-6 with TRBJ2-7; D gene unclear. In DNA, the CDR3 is TGTGCCAGCAGCTTAAGGAAAGGAGCCTACGAGCAGTACTTC. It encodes CASSLRKGAYEQYF.